Reported below is one T cell receptor beta chain. The specificity of this receptor is unknown. Base-call qualities are not available, and no considerably larger clone is one nucleotide away. The sample is drawn from a study of T cell responses to AZD1222 COVID-19 vaccine (TCRdb year 2021). With regard to the full study: TCR sequencing covered 233 trial participants: roughly 200 given two doses of AZD1222 and 26 given two doses of MenACWY control vaccine. Trial participants were enrolled into age subgroups of 18-55, 56-69 and 70-plus years, which contained 148, 28 and 57 TCR-sequenced participants, respectively.

Relative to germline, V is 4 bases shorter and J is 3 bases shorter, with 15 bases between their ends. The germline V gene sets CDR1 to SGHDN and CDR2 to FVKESK. There are 15 amino acids in the CDR3, from cysteine to phenylalanine inclusive. CDR3 DNA is the only sequence kept; it has 45 bases, read in frame from the first base. Overall study results and their limits: Participants were mostly white British, with more females than males. The authors suggested clonal diversity may have been underestimated. Nearly half of unique spike-specific TCRs reportedly recognized epitopes outside regions mutated in the B.1.351 and B.1.1.7 variants. Conclusions about previously exposed vaccinees were limited because only six AZD1222 recipients were SARS-CoV-2 seropositive at baseline. Because no day 14 peak-response samples were available, the repertoires could be characterized only after the peak T cell response. A significant rise in spike-specific TCR breadth and depth was observed after two AZD1222 doses relative to day 0 and relative to MenACWY recipients. CD4 TCRs associated with the vaccine covered the entire spike protein, and the dominant responses were in regions 160-218 and 743-854. In the small 56-69-year group, the increase in depth fell short of significance, most likely because of low power.

The CDR3 regions of human TCRbeta chains were analyzed by immunosequencing. As for the authors' bioinformatics: Repertoire TCRs were checked for matches against a reference library of SARS-CoV-2-specific TCRs that had been generated using the MIRA antigen-specificity platform. Breadth meant the fraction of unique TCRs that were SARS-CoV-2-associated, whereas depth meant the fraction of total T cells that were SARS-CoV-2-associated. Using the MIRA data, every spike-specific TCR was mapped to the spike region that the TCR reacted to and assigned to either a CD4 or a CD8 class. Log10-transformed breadth and depth values were compared by one-way ANOVA with Sidak's multiple comparisons tests. TCRdb holds this immuneACCESS table with in-frame rearrangements only. Some clones are missing; in checked studies, unresolved V genes explain under half, and the rest has no known cause. V, J and clone size reflect that table, while D and trimming were determined from the DNA. Across this sample there are about 120,000 clones, with approximately 83% seen only once. Approximately 4% of the sample belongs to the ten largest clones.

This sample's time point label indicates: baseline before first vaccination. The sample's treatment or condition, from its label and the paper: meningococcal conjugate vaccine given as trial control. Samples from vaccinated people were obtained from the UK trials COV001 and COV002, which included a single-blind randomized controlled phase 2/3 trial of AZD1222 (ChAdOx1 nCoV-19) in healthy adults. For TCRbeta chain sequencing, PBMC samples from trial participants were taken at day 0 and at day 28 after the second dose. The sample in question was peripheral blood, obtained on day 0 of MenACWY control vaccination. Here the chain combines TRBV14 and TRBJ1-2; the best D guess is TRBD1, with 5 bases matching. The receptor was derived from an adult in good health. The encoded CDR3 is CASSPDYVTDYGYTF. The nucleotides read TGTGCCAGCAGCCCTGACTATGTGACAGACTATGGCTACACCTTC.